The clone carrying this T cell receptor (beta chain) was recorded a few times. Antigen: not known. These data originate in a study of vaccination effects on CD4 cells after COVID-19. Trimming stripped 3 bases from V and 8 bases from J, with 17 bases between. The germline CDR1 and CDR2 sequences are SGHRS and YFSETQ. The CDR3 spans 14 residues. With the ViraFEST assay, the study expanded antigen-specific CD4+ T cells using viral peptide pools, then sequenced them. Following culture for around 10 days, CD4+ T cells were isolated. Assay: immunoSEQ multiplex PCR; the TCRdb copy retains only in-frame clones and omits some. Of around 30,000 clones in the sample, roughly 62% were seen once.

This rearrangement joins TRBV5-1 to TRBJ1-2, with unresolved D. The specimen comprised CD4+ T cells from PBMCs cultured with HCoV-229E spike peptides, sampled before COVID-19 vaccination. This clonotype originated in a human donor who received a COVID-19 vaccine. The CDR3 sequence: CASSSRQDHQGYTF. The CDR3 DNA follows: TGCGCCAGCAGCTCTCGTCAGGATCATCAAGGCTACACCTTC.